The clone carrying this T cell receptor (beta chain) appeared a few times. The antigen is undetermined. Unique molecular identifiers tagged the TCRbeta library. One entry per CDR3 protein, called by TCRdb with MiXCR from the PCR reads. This sample has about 980,000 distinct CDR3 sequences, with about 29% found just once. In germline, CDR1 is DFQATT, CDR2 SNEGSKA (reference sequence). This CDR3 comprises 15 residues. Trimming took 0 bases from V and 1 from J; bases not matched to a gene: 5. The data were taken from a study of T-cell reconstitution after alpha-beta-depleted transplantation in children. Broader study findings: Among T cells one year after transplant, newly produced cells accounted for most counts and diversity. From surviving recipient T cells and thymic progenitors came the high day-60 TCRbeta diversity observed in some patients. At around two months after transplant, the alpha-beta T cells were reportedly derived from several hundred expanded clones that came from non-depleted graft cells.

The sequence was collected from a boy in the first two years of life who had a stem cell transplant for SCID, so the T cells may come from the graft donor. The material was PBMCs, mostly from graft donor cells, obtained 360 days after TCRalphabeta/CD19-depleted stem cell transplant. The chain links TRBV20-1 to TRBJ2-5; 7 bases are a match to TRBD2. The CDR3 DNA follows: TGCAGTGCTAGAGAAACGGGGGGACCCCAAGAGACCCAGTACTTC. It is translated as CSARETGGPQETQYF.